The clone carrying this T cell receptor beta chain was seen only a few times. Its antigen is undetermined. The data originate from a study of cytomegalovirus exposure and HLA in healthy donors. The wider study: In terms of ancestry, the Caucasian-associated cluster contained roughly 81% of the roughly 400 genotyped donors.

Germline V CDR1 and CDR2: SGHRS, YFSETQ. The CDR3 length is 14 residues. V lost 2 bases and J lost 7, with 13 bases in between. This PCR relied on a set of 60 Vbeta primers and 13 Jbeta primers. The table came from immunoSEQ multiplex PCR; TCRdb's copy has only in-frame clones and leaves some out. The table has approximately 150,000 clones, roughly 80% seen once. Points from the study as a whole: Reports described diagnosis of cytomegalovirus status by the classifier as highly specific and sensitive. Altogether, about 160 TCR beta chains were recorded as cytomegalovirus-associated.

The sequencing sample was made of PBMCs. The V call is TRBV5-1, the J call TRBJ1-5; D gene ambiguous. This receptor was taken from a female donor in good health and CMV-seronegative. The CDR3 DNA follows: TGCGCCAGCAGCTTTGAGGGATTCGGCCAGCCCCAGCATTTT. Translating gives CASSFEGFGQPQHF.